Below, 5 T cell receptor beta chains from the same sample are listed, as sequenced in a study of blood T cell repertoires in COVID-19. Clones were read by immunoSEQ multiplex PCR, and TCRdb kept only the in-frame ones, dropping some. Among around 250,000 clones listed, 86% were seen once. The sequenced sample was peripheral blood. The receptors stem from an elderly man with acute or convalescent COVID-19.

This clone has only a few counts. The rearrangement links TRBV7-9 to TRBJ1-3; D unresolved. V dropped 1 base and J dropped 11 bases, with 9 bases sitting between them. Germline-derived CDR1 and CDR2 are SEHNR and FQNEAQ (reference sequence). The CDR3 totals 12 residues. CDR3 in DNA: TGTGCCAGCAGCTTAGGAGAACTCGCCATATATTTT. It translates to CASSLGELAIYF.

V is TRBV5-1 and J is TRBJ2-2; D is uncertain. Germline assignment: CDR1 SGHRS and CDR2 YFSETQ. The CDR3 runs to 16 residues. Trimming shortened V by 1 base and J by 1 base, and 11 bases separated the two germline ends. The CDR3 spells CASSLMQVENTGELFF. For the CDR3, the DNA is TGCGCCAGCAGCTTGATGCAGGTGGAGAACACCGGGGAGCTGTTTTTT.

This chain joins TRBV27 and TRBJ2-7; possibly TRBD2 for D (6 bases). The CDR3 has 14 residues. V lost 3 bases to trimming and J lost 0 bases, with 9 bases between them. Germline values: CDR1 MNHEY, CDR2 SMNVEV (reference sequence). CDR3 nucleotide sequence: TGTGCCAGCAGTTTGGAGGGGTCCTCCTACGAGCAGTACTTC. This encodes CASSLEGSSYEQYF.

The chain links TRBV12-3 or TRBV12-4 to TRBJ1-2, with TRBD1 matching over 7 bases. J gave up 8 bases and V 5 bases, and 5 bases lay outside the gene matches. The CDR3 is 12 residues long. CDR3 region: CASSPAGGGYTF. The CDR3 DNA follows: TGTGCCAGCAGTCCCGCAGGGGGGGGCTACACCTTC.

V gene TRBV18 combines with J gene TRBJ1-2; unclear D gene. The germline CDR1 and CDR2 sequences are KGHSH and LQKENI. The CDR3 totals 15 residues. Deletions cut 3 bases from V and 7 bases from J, with 18 bases between. CDR3 in amino acids: CASSPQVPPVAGYTF. Here the CDR3 DNA reads TGTGCCAGCTCACCGCAGGTACCCCCTGTGGCTGGCTACACCTTC.